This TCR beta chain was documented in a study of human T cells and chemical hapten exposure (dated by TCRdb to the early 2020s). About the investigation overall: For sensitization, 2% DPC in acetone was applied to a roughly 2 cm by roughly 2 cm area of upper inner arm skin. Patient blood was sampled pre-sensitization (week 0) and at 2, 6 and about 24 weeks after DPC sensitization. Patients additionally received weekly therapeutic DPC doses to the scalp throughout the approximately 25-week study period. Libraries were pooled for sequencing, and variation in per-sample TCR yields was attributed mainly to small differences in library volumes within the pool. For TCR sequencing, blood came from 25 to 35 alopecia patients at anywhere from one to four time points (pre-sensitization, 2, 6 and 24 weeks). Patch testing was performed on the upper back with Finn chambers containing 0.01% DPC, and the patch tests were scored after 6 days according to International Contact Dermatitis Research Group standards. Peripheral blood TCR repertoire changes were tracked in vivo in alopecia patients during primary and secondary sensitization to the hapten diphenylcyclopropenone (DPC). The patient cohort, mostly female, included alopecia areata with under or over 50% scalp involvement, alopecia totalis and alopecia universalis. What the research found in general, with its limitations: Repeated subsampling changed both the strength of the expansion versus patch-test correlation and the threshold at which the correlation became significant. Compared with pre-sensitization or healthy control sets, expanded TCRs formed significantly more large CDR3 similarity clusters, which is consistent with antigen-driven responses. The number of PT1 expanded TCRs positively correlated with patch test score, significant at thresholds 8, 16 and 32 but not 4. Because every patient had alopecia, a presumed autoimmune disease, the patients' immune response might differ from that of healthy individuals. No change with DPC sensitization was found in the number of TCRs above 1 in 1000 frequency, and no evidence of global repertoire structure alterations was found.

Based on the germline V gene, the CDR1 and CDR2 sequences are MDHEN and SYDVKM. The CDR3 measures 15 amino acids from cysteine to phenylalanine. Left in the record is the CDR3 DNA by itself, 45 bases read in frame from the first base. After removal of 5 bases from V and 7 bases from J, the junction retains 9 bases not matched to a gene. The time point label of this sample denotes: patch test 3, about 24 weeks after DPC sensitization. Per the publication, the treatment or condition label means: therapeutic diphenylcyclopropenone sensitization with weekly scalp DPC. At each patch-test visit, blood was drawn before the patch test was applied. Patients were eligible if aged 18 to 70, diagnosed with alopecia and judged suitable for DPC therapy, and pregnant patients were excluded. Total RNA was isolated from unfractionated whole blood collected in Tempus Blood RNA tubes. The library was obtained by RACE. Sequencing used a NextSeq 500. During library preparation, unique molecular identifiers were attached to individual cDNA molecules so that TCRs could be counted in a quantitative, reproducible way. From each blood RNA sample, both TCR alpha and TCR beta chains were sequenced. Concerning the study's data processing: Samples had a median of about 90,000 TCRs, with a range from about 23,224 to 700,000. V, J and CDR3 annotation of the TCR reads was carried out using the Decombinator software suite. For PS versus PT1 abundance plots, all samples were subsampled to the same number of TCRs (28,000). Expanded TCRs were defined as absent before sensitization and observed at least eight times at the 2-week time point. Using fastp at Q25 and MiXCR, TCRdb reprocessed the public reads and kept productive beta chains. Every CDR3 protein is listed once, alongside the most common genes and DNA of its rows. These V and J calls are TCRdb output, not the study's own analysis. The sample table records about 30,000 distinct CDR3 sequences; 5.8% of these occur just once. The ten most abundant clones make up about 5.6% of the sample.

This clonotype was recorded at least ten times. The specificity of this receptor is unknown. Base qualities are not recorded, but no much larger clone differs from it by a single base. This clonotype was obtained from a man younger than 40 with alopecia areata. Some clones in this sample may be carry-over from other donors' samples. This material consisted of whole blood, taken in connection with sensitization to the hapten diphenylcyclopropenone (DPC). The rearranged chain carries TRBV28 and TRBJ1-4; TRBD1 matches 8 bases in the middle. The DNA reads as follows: TGTGCCAGCAGTCCAGGGGGCGTTGGGAGTGAAAAACTGTTTTTT. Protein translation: CASSPGGVGSEKLFF.